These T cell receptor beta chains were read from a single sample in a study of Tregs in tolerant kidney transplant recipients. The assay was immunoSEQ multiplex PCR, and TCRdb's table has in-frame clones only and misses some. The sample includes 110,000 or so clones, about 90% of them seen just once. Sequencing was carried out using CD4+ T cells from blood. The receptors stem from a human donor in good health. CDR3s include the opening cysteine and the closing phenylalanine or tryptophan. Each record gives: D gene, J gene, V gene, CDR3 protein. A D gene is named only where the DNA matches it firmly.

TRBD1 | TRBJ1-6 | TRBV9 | CASSSRTGGDAPLHF
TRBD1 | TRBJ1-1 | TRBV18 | CASSLRGTGTEAFF
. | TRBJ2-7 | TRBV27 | CASSFAYF
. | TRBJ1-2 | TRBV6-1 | CASSGQSF
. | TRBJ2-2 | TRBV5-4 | CASSPGTNRELFF
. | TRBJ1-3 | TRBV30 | CAWSEGGGGNTIYF
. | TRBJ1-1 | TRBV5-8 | CASSWQNTEAFF
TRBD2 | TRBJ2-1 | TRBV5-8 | CASSPGVLLAGGPGEQFF
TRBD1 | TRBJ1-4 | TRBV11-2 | CASSTGQGSNEKLFF
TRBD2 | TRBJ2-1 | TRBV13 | CASSHSGTSGRNEQFF
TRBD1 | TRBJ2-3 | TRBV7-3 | CASSLGTGNTDTQYF
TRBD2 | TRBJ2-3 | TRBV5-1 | CASSLFTSGGTTDTQYF
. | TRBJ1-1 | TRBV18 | CASSLQANTEAFF
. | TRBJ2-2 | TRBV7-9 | CASSLVGQLNTGELFF
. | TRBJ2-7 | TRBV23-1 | CASSWPGGSYEQYF
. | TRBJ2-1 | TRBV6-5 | CASRSTWGDYEQFF
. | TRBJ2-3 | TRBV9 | CASSEGRFTDTQYF
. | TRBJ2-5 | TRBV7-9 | CANGQVGETQYF
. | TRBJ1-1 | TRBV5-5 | CASSPWEGRTEAFF
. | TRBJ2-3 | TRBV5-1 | CASSTRPADTQYF
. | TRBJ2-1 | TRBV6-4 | CASSDRGSSYNEQFF
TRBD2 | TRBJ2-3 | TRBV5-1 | CASSRGTSGLTDTQYF
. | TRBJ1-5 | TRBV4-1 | CASSKNSNSNQPQHF
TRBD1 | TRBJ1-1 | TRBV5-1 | CASSVTGGPEAFF
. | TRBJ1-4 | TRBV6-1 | CASSNPSANEKLFF
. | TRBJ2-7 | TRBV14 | CASRGPSSYEQYF
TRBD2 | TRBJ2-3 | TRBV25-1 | CASSELGRGRMTDTQYF
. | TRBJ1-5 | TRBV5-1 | CASSLEGSQPQHF
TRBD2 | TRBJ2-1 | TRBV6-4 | CASSARLAGYEQFF
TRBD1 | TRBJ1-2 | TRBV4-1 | CASSQDFRDRGRGFYGYTF
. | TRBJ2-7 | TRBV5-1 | CASSLAVAEREQYF
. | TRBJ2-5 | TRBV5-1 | CASSRVGTLGRETQYF
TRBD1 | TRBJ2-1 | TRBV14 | CASSQDWGQGTYNEQFF
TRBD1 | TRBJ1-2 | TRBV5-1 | CASSLASGQGYGYTF
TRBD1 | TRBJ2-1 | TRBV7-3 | CASSAGTAYNEQFF
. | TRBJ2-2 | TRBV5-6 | CASSFWDMNTGELFF
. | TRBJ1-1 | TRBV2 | CASSEERATEAFF
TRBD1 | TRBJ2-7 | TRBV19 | CASSIVGTGLAYEQYF
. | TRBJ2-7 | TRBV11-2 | CASSLDSGRGGQYF
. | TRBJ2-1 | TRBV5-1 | CASSQTFDFYNEQFF
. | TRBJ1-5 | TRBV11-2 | CASSLTGLDNQPQHF
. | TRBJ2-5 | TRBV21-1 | CASSYRAIAGALLETQYF